Each of the 19 T cell receptor beta chains below was sequenced from the same sample in a study of cytomegalovirus exposure and HLA in healthy donors. With 60 Vbeta and 13 Jbeta primers, the PCR was carried out. Using immunoSEQ multiplex PCR, the repertoire was profiled, and TCRdb retains in-frame clones only, with some absent. This sample's table reports 100,000 to 150,000 clones. The sequenced sample was PBMCs. The receptor source for this set is a young man in good health and CMV-seronegative.

The chain couples TRBV7-9 to TRBJ2-2, with 12 bases identical to TRBD2. Per germline, CDR1 SEHNR and CDR2 FQNEAQ (reference sequence). J lost 4 bases, V lost 5 bases, and 11 bases had no gene match. This CDR3 comprises 18 residues. The CDR3: CASSQPSGRALVTGELFF. The CDR3 DNA reads as TGTGCCAGCAGCCAACCTAGCGGGAGGGCCCTCGTCACCGGGGAGCTGTTTTTT.

This chain connects TRBV5-1 to TRBJ2-5, with 14 bases fitting TRBD2. Germline V CDR1 and CDR2: SGHRS, YFSETQ. The CDR3 loop spans 16 amino acids. V lost 6 bases to trimming and J lost 3 bases; unmatched junction nucleotides: 7. The CDR3 DNA reads TGCGCCAGCACCGCCGGGACTAGCGGGAGTAAAGAGACCCAGTACTTC. Translating it yields CASTAGTSGSKETQYF.

The gene calls are TRBV28 and TRBJ2-2; possible D gene TRBD2, 5 bases. The V end was cut by 1 base, the J end by 7 bases, with 10 bases between. The germline gives CDR1 MDHEN, CDR2 SYDVKM. The CDR3 covers 14 residues. The DNA of the CDR3 is TGTGCCAGCAGTTTATATTCGGGGAACGGGGAGCTGTTTTTT. Translation gives CASSLYSGNGELFF. The entire variable domain, with the rest obtained from reference TRBV28 and TRBJ2-2, is as follows: DVKVTQSSRYLVKRTGEKVFLECVQDMDHENMFWYRQDPGLGLRLIYFSYDVKMKEKGDIPEGYSVSREKKERFSLILESASTNQTSMYLCASSLYSGNGELFFGEGSRLTVL.

The chain joins TRBV28 to TRBJ1-1; 9 nucleotides match TRBD1. CDR3 size: 14 residues. From germline, CDR1 is MDHEN and CDR2 SYDVKM. Trimming cost V 8 bases and J 11 bases; bases outside gene matches: 15. The CDR3 loop is CASVLGGQGVSAFF. CDR3 sequence (DNA): TGTGCCAGCGTTCTCGGGGGACAGGGAGTGAGCGCTTTCTTT. The full variable domain, rest sourced from reference TRBV28 and TRBJ1-1, is DVKVTQSSRYLVKRTGEKVFLECVQDMDHENMFWYRQDPGLGLRLIYFSYDVKMKEKGDIPEGYSVSREKKERFSLILESASTNQTSMYLCASVLGGQGVSAFFGQGTRLTVV.

The rearrangement joins TRBV27 to TRBJ1-5, with 9 bases lining up with TRBD1. The V and J ends lost 6 bases and 4 bases, in that order; junction bases with no gene match: 28. There are 22 residues in the CDR3. Germline values: CDR1 MNHEY, CDR2 SMNVEV (reference sequence). The CDR3 region is CASRKTGQGGFGLQRGNQPQHF. CDR3 coding DNA: TGTGCCAGCAGGAAAACGGGACAGGGCGGGTTTGGGCTTCAAAGGGGGAATCAGCCCCAGCATTTT.

V usage is TRBV5-6 and J usage is TRBJ2-2, with D perhaps TRBD1 (5 bases). Germline lookup yields CDR1 SGHDT and CDR2 YYEEEE. V was cut by 4 bases and J by 6 bases, with 7 bases left in between. The CDR3 has 12 amino acids. The CDR3 loop reads CASSEGAGELFF. The CDR3 DNA reads as TGTGCCAGCAGCGAAGGGGCCGGGGAGCTGTTTTTT.

The rearrangement joins TRBV27 to TRBJ2-7; TRBD2 matches at 13 bases. The CDR3 runs to 13 residues. V dropped 9 bases and J dropped 6; count of bases not matched to a gene: 5. Germline lookup yields CDR1 MNHEY and CDR2 SMNVEV (reference sequence). The CDR3 sequence is CASMGLAGTEQYF. The CDR3 DNA is TGTGCCAGTATGGGACTAGCGGGAACCGAGCAGTACTTC.

The chain employs TRBV11-2 and TRBJ2-5, with D possibly TRBD2 on 7 matching bases. The J call may be incorrect, as the DNA end agrees better with TRBJ2-7. Germline-derived CDR1 and CDR2 are SGHAT and FQNNGV. The CDR3 sequence is 12 residues long. The CDR3 DNA follows: TGTGCCAGCAGCTGGGGGGGCCACGAGCAGTACTTC. Protein product: CASSWGGHEQYF.

V and J are TRBV5-6 and TRBJ2-1, with TRBD1 matching over 9 bases. This CDR3 has 18 amino acids. The V segment lost 0 bases and the J segment 2 bases; nucleotides outside the gene matches: 9. Looked up from germline, CDR1 is SGHDT and CDR2 is YYEEEE. The CDR3 region has the DNA TGTGCCAGCAGCTTGGGGGGCCCCACAGGGGGCGCCTACAATGAGCAGTTCTTC. Residues: CASSLGGPTGGAYNEQFF.

The chain links TRBV28 to TRBJ2-6; weak D call: TRBD2 (5 bases). This CDR3 has 18 amino acids. The V gene's germline CDR1 is MDHEN and CDR2 SYDVKM. Trimming took off 7 bases at V and 0 bases at J, with 19 bases between the two ends. The CDR3 is CASNPSSGSFSGANVLTF. In DNA, the CDR3 is TGTGCCAGCAACCCCTCTTCGGGGTCTTTCTCTGGGGCCAACGTCCTGACTTTC.

The V and J genes are TRBV27 and TRBJ2-7, with TRBD1 identical over 10 bases. CDR1 is MNHEY and CDR2 is SMNVEV in the germline V gene (reference sequence). CDR3 length: 14 residues. The V segment lost 2 bases and the J segment 6 bases; nucleotides outside the gene matches: 4. CDR3 nucleotide sequence: TGTGCCAGCAGTTTAAGACAGGGGGCCAGCGAGCAGTACTTC. Translated, it gives CASSLRQGASEQYF.

J is TRBJ2-3 and V is TRBV14, with 9 bases fitting TRBD2. There are 16 residues in the CDR3. Germline trimming cut 5 bases from V and 3 bases from J; bases unmatched to any gene: 9. CDR1 is SGHDN and CDR2 is FVKESK in the germline V gene. CDR3 sequence reads: CASSYSGRGGTDTQYF. CDR3 nucleotide sequence: TGTGCCAGCAGCTATAGCGGGAGAGGAGGGACAGATACGCAGTATTTT.

The rearrangement joins TRBV5-1 to TRBJ2-1; a weak D match, TRBD2 (6 bases). V was trimmed by 1 base and J by 6 bases, leaving 14 bases between them. Germline CDR1 is SGHRS and CDR2 is YFSETQ. CDR3 length: 15 amino acids. This chain's CDR3 is CASSLLSVGGNEQFF. The CDR3, as DNA: TGCGCCAGCAGCTTGCTTAGCGTGGGGGGCAATGAGCAGTTCTTC.

The chain links TRBV28 to TRBJ2-2, with a possible D match to TRBD1 (5 bases). CDR1 is MDHEN, CDR2 SYDVKM, per germline. The CDR3 contains 13 residues. Trimming stripped 6 bases from V and 4 bases from J, with 9 bases between. The CDR3 here is CASRPGSTGELFF. The CDR3 region has the DNA TGTGCCAGCAGACCAGGGTCCACCGGGGAGCTGTTTTTT.

The gene calls are TRBV7-9 and TRBJ2-3; 14 bases map to TRBD2. J lost 0 bases, V lost 5 bases, and 7 bases had no gene match. Germline-derived CDR1 and CDR2 are SEHNR and FQNEAQ (reference sequence). The CDR3 covers 18 residues. The CDR3 is CASSPGTSGSLSTDTQYF. Here the CDR3 DNA reads TGTGCCAGCAGCCCAGGGACTAGCGGGAGTCTAAGCACAGATACGCAGTATTTT.

The J gene is TRBJ1-4, the V gene TRBV11-2; D gene ambiguous. This CDR3 is 13 amino acids long. V lost 1 base and J 6 bases, leaving 6 bases between the germline ends. Looked up from germline, CDR1 is SGHAT and CDR2 is FQNNGV. The CDR3 spells CASSLGGHEKLFF. CDR3 coding DNA: TGTGCCAGCAGCTTAGGAGGTCATGAAAAACTGTTTTTT. The whole variable domain, filled in from reference TRBV11-2 and TRBJ1-4, reads EAGVAQSPRYKIIEKRQSVAFWCNPISGHATLYWYQQILGQGPKLLIQFQNNGVVDDSQLPKDRFSAERLKGVDSTLKIQPAKLEDSAVYLCASSLGGHEKLFFGSGTQLSVL.

V and J are TRBV5-1 and TRBJ2-3, with 14 bases that match TRBD2. Germline V gene sequence: CDR1 SGHRS, CDR2 YFSETQ. V trimming: 2 bases; J trimming: 0 bases; junction bases outside the gene matches: 5. The CDR3 has 18 residues. CDR3 coding DNA: TGCGCCAGCAGCTTTCGACTAGCGGGAGGGATTAGCACAGATACGCAGTATTTT. Amino acid sequence: CASSFRLAGGISTDTQYF.

The chain links TRBV28 to TRBJ1-6; 8 bases match TRBD1. Germline V CDR1 and CDR2: MDHEN, SYDVKM. CDR3 length: 16 residues. Unmatched junction bases numbered 14, after V lost 6 bases and J lost 10 bases. CDR3 DNA: TGTGCCAGCAGCTCTGACGGACAGGGTGAGGGGTCACCCCTCCACTTT. This gives the protein CASSSDGQGEGSPLHF. Full variable domain (missing parts from reference TRBV28 and TRBJ1-6): DVKVTQSSRYLVKRTGEKVFLECVQDMDHENMFWYRQDPGLGLRLIYFSYDVKMKEKGDIPEGYSVSREKKERFSLILESASTNQTSMYLCASSSDGQGEGSPLHFGNGTRLTVT.

The J gene is TRBJ1-5, the V gene TRBV4-1, with 9 bases aligning to TRBD1. V dropped 0 bases and J dropped 9; count of bases not matched to a gene: 9. Germline CDR1 reads MGHRA; CDR2 reads YSYEKL. The CDR3 runs 16 residues. CDR3 amino acids: CASSQEMGQGGRPQHF. CDR3 nucleotide sequence: TGCGCCAGCAGCCAAGAGATGGGACAGGGAGGCAGGCCCCAGCATTTT.